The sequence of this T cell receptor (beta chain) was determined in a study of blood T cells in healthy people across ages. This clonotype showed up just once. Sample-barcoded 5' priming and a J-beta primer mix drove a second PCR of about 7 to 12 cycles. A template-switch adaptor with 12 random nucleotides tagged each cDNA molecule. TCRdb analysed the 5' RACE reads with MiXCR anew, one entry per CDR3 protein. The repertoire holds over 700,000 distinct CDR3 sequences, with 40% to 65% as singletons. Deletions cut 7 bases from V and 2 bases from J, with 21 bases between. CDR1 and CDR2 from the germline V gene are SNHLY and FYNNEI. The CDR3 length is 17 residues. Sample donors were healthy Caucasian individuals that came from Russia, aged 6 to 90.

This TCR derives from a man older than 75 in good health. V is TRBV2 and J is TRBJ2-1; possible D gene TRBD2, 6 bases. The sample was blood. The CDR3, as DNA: TGTGCCAGCAAGGGACTTCCCAAGCAGATGGCCTACAATGAGCAGTTCTTC. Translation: CASKGLPKQMAYNEQFF.